This T cell receptor (beta chain) originates from a study of blood T cell repertoires in COVID-19. For the study at large: From the United States, Italy and Spain came samples of acute and convalescent COVID-19. T cells, B-cell-depleted T cells, or PBMCs supplied cDNA or gDNA.

This clone was seen a handful of times. Original methodology: Amplification of reference gene primers provided the estimated nucleated cell counts. The data were produced by immunoSEQ multiplex PCR, yet TCRdb's version contains in-frame clones alone and is incomplete. V, J and clone size were drawn from that table, and D and trimming were deduced from the DNA. Of 200,000 to 250,000 clones listed, 75% to 85% were seen once; the top ten hold around 6%. V gave up 5 bases and J gave up 3 bases, with 14 bases separating them. Per germline, CDR1 SGHRS and CDR2 YFSETQ. This CDR3 is 15 amino acids long. The TCR comes from a human donor in a cohort sampled during active COVID-19. The chain carries TRBV5-1 and TRBJ2-2; TRBD2 is a possible D gene (5 bases). Material: peripheral blood. CDR3 protein: CASSTGNSDTGELFF. In nucleotides, the CDR3 is TGCGCCAGCAGTACCGGGAATTCGGACACCGGGGAGCTGTTTTTT.